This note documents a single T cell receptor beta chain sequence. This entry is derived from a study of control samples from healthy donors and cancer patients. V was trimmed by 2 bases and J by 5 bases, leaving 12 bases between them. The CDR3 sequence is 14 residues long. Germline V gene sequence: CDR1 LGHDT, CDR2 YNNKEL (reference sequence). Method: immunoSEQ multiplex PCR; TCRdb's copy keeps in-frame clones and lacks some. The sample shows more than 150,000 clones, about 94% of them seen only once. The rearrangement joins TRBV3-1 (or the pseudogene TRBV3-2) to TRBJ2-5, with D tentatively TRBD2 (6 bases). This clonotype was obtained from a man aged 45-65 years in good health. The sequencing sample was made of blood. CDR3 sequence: CASSQSGGGETQYF. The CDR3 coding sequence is TGTGCCAGCAGCCAATCCGGTGGAGGGGAGACCCAGTACTTC.